The text below deals with one T cell receptor (beta chain). Its antigen remains unknown. This record belongs to a study of cytomegalovirus exposure and HLA in healthy donors. Study-level information: The study placed roughly four fifths of its roughly 400 genotyped donors in the Caucasian-associated ancestry cluster.

PCR used 60 Vbeta primers and 13 Jbeta primers. Some clones are missing from TCRdb's copy, which holds only in-frame ones; the method was immunoSEQ multiplex PCR. This table holds 120,000 or so clones, about 68% found once. Unmatched junction bases numbered 13, after V lost 6 bases and J lost 3 bases. Germline values: CDR1 WSHSY, CDR2 SAAADI. This CDR3 is built from 17 residues. General study points: Immune exposure information comprised only CMV serostatus.

This clonotype originated in a woman between 50 and 59 years old in good health and CMV-seropositive. This sequence joins TRBV10-2 and TRBJ1-3; 8 nucleotides match TRBD1. The sample was PBMCs. CDR3 in amino acids: CASRTQTGGSNGNTIYF. In DNA form, the CDR3 reads TGCGCCAGCAGAACCCAAACAGGGGGTTCAAATGGAAACACCATATATTTT.